This T cell receptor beta chain was sequenced during a study of neoadjuvant anti-PD-1 for oral cavity cancer. CDR3 length: 14 amino acids. The V gene end was trimmed by 3 bases and the J gene end by 4 bases; junction bases not matched to a gene: 4. CDR1 and CDR2 from the germline V gene are MNHEY and SMNVEV (reference sequence). Using immunoSEQ multiplex PCR, the repertoire was profiled, and TCRdb retains in-frame clones only, with some absent. The sample contains approximately 67,000 clones, 65% to 85% of which appear only once. V usage is TRBV27 and J usage is TRBJ2-5; 8 bases line up with TRBD1. The sequencing here drew on PBMCs, taken before nivolumab (anti-PD-1) treatment. The source is a person aged 35-80 years with oral cavity squamous cell carcinoma. The CDR3: CASSFSDRVETQYF. The CDR3 DNA follows: TGTGCCAGCAGTTTCTCGGACAGGGTAGAGACCCAGTACTTC.